One and the same sample provided the 10 T cell receptor beta chains below, sequenced in a study of OX40 agonist ivuxolimab in advanced cancers. Data came from immunoSEQ multiplex PCR; TCRdb stores just in-frame clones and leaves some out. The sample comprises 3,200 or so clones, about 92% of which are singletons, and roughly 1.9% rests with the top ten. Material: CD4+ or CD8+ T cells sorted from blood, obtained in a trial of the OX40 agonist ivuxolimab. These receptors all come from an adult with an advanced solid tumor such as melanoma, head and neck, liver or kidney cancer.

V is TRBV5-5 and J is TRBJ2-7; tentatively, D is TRBD2 (5 bases). CDR1 is SGHKS and CDR2 is YYEKEE in the germline V gene (reference sequence). The V end was cut by 4 bases, the J end by 2 bases, with 13 bases between. The CDR3 runs 14 residues. CDR3 amino acids: CASSQLAQAYEQYF. The DNA of the CDR3 is TGTGCCAGCAGCCAGCTAGCCCAGGCCTACGAGCAGTACTTC.

The rearrangement joins TRBV7-2 to TRBJ1-4, with 10 positions matching TRBD1. V was clipped by 4 bases and J by 6 bases; unmatched bases: 5. There are 15 residues in the CDR3. The germline gives CDR1 SGHTA, CDR2 FQGNSA. The CDR3 bases are TGTGCCAGCAGCTCTCCGGGACAGGGGTATGAAAAACTGTTTTTT. Residues: CASSSPGQGYEKLFF.

J is TRBJ1-4 and V is TRBV7-7; 9 positions match TRBD1. V lost 2 bases and J lost 11; bases outside the gene matches: 3. The CDR3 contains 13 residues. The germline V gene encodes CDR1 SSHAT and CDR2 FNYEAQ (reference sequence). CDR3 protein: CASSLRDRVKLFF. CDR3 DNA: TGTGCCAGCAGCTTAAGGGACAGGGTGAAACTGTTTTTT.

The chain is built from TRBV19 and TRBJ1-1; D unclear. Deletions cut 2 bases from V and 2 bases from J, with 6 bases between. Germline V CDR1 and CDR2: LNHDA, SQIVND (reference sequence). This CDR3 is 13 amino acids long. The chain's CDR3 is CASSINSNTEAFF. CDR3 DNA sequence: TGTGCCAGTAGTATAAATTCTAACACTGAAGCTTTCTTT.

This clone was found a few times. Here the CDR3 DNA reads TGTGCCAGCAGGGAGGGACAGTTGAACACTGAAGCTTTCTTT. Translation: CASREGQLNTEAFF. This sequence joins TRBV2 and TRBJ1-1, with TRBD1 matching over 7 bases. Germline V gene sequence: CDR1 SNHLY, CDR2 FYNNEI. Germline trimming cut 6 bases from V and 0 bases from J; bases unmatched to any gene: 4. The CDR3 length is 14 residues. The variable domain in full, completed from reference TRBV2 and TRBJ1-1, reads EPEVTQTPSHQVTQMGQEVILRCVPISNHLYFYWYRQILGQKVEFLVSFYNNEISEKSEIFDDQFSVERPDGSNFTLKIRSTKLEDSAMYFCASREGQLNTEAFFGQGTRLTVV.

V usage is TRBV19 and J usage is TRBJ2-7, with D perhaps assigned TRBD1 or TRBD2 (5 bases each). This CDR3 has 15 residues. Germline values: CDR1 LNHDA, CDR2 SQIVND (reference sequence). V lost 2 bases and J 1 base, leaving 12 bases between the germline ends. CDR3 nucleotide sequence: TGTGCCAGTAGTATAAGTAGTGAGGGGTCCTACGAGCAGTACTTC. Its protein is CASSISSEGSYEQYF.

This clone was detected once. The chain recombines TRBV4-3 with TRBJ1-6; perhaps TRBD1 as D (5 bases). Per the germline V gene, CDR1 is LGHNA and CDR2 is YSLEER. With 0 bases removed from V and 9 bases from J, the gap between germline ends came to 18 bases. This CDR3 contains 17 residues. CDR3: CASSQDHVNGGGSPLHF. The CDR3 bases are TGCGCCAGCAGCCAAGATCACGTCAACGGGGGGGGTTCACCCCTCCACTTT.

The chain couples TRBV30 to TRBJ1-2; D remains ambiguous. V lost 2 bases to trimming and J lost 3 bases, with 7 bases between them. The CDR3 covers 12 residues. Germline values: CDR1 GTSNPN, CDR2 SVGIG (reference sequence). The CDR3, as DNA: TGTGCCTGGAGTCCCCGGGACTATGGCTACACCTTC. Translation: CAWSPRDYGYTF.

About this clone itself: Different DNA sequences within this sample yield the same CDR3. CDR3 amino acids: CASSFGGSYNEQFF. In DNA, the CDR3 is TGCGCCAGCAGCTTTGGGGGCTCCTACAATGAGCAGTTCTTC. The chain employs TRBV5-1 and TRBJ2-1; D assignment may be TRBD1 or TRBD2 (5 bases each). CDR1 is SGHRS, CDR2 YFSETQ, per germline. The CDR3 covers 14 residues. Deletions cut 2 bases from V and 0 bases from J, with 6 bases between.

V gene TRBV18 combines with J gene TRBJ2-2; D is ambiguous. Germline-derived CDR1 and CDR2 are KGHSH and LQKENI. The CDR3 totals 14 residues. The V end was cut by 0 bases, the J end by 0 bases, with 2 bases between. The CDR3 DNA is TGTGCCAGCTCACCACCCTCGAACACCGGGGAGCTGTTTTTT. Translating it yields CASSPPSNTGELFF.